This entry concerns a single T cell receptor beta chain. This entry comes from a study of blood T cell repertoires in COVID-19. V was pared by 8 bases and J by 2 bases, with 9 bases between. The CDR3 loop spans 12 amino acids. Germline lookup yields CDR1 LNHDA and CDR2 SQIVND (reference sequence). Profiled with immunoSEQ multiplex PCR; TCRdb holds only in-frame clones, not every one. The sample carries hundreds of thousands of clones, roughly 85% recorded once. The clonotype originates from a man aged 30 to 39 who had recovered from COVID-19. The rearrangement joins TRBV19 to TRBJ1-2, with TRBD1 as a possible D gene (6 bases). The source material was PBMCs or T cells enriched from blood (not recorded which). The CDR3 sequence: CASGTRNYGYTF. The CDR3 DNA reads as TGTGCCAGTGGGACACGAAACTATGGCTACACCTTC. Combining the CDR3 with reference TRBV19 and TRBJ1-2 gives the whole variable domain DGGITQSPKYLFRKEGQNVTLSCEQNLNHDAMYWYRQDPGQGLRLIYYSQIVNDFQKGDIAEGYSVSREKKESFPLTVTSAQKNPTAFYLCASGTRNYGYTFGSGTRLTVV.